These T cell receptor beta chains were read from a single sample in a study of blood T cells in healthy people across ages. One entry per CDR3 protein results from TCRdb running MiXCR on the 5' RACE reads. The sample includes around 970,000 distinct CDR3 sequences, roughly half of them seen just once. The sequenced material came from blood. The source of these receptors is a woman aged 55-70 years in good health. Each CDR3 is given with its conserved first and last residue. D genes are given only for firm matches. Not every row has a clone size; where given, it reads once, few, many or a size class.

D: .; size: .; J: TRBJ2-5; V: TRBV7-2; DNA: TGTGCCAGCAGCTTGAATAGGGCGGGTAATGAGCAGTACTTC; CDR3: CASSLNRAGNEQYF
D: TRBD2; size: few; J: TRBJ2-4; V: TRBV27; DNA: TGTGCCAGCAGTTTCCTGACTAGCGGGAGAGGCATTCAGTACTTC; CDR3: CASSFLTSGRGIQYF
D: .; size: once; J: TRBJ2-7; V: TRBV11-2; DNA: TGTGCCAGCAGCTCCGACACAACGGGGTCGTCAGAGCAGTACTTC; CDR3: CASSSDTTGSSEQYF
D: .; size: .; J: TRBJ2-7; V: TRBV20-1; DNA: TGCAGTGCTAGAGGGACCCGGGGTGTCTCCTACGAGCAGTACTTC; CDR3: CSARGTRGVSYEQYF
D: TRBD2; size: few; J: TRBJ2-3; V: TRBV12-3/TRBV12-4; DNA: TGTGCCAGCAATATAGCGGGAGGGCAAGATACGCAGTATTTT; CDR3: CASNIAGGQDTQYF
D: TRBD2; size: .; J: TRBJ2-3; V: TRBV6-2/TRBV6-3; DNA: TGTGCCAGCAGTTCGACTAGCGGGGCCACAGATACGCAGTATTTT; CDR3: CASSSTSGATDTQYF
D: .; size: few; J: TRBJ2-1; V: TRBV4-3; DNA: TGCGCCAGCAGCCAAGGAGTAGAACAGGGCAGATACAATGAGCAGTTCTTC; CDR3: CASSQGVEQGRYNEQFF
D: TRBD2; size: .; J: TRBJ2-7; V: TRBV29-1; DNA: TGCAGCGCCGATACTAGCGGACCTTCCTACGAGCAGTACTTC; CDR3: CSADTSGPSYEQYF
D: .; size: .; J: TRBJ2-4; V: TRBV20-1; DNA: TGCAGTGCTAGTCCTAGGACAGTGACCAAAAACATTCAGTACTTC; CDR3: CSASPRTVTKNIQYF
D: .; size: .; J: TRBJ2-1; V: TRBV20-1; DNA: TGCAGCGCCGACAGACAAGAGACCCAGTTCTTC; CDR3: CSADRQETQFF
D: TRBD2; size: few; J: TRBJ2-3; V: TRBV20-1; DNA: TGCAGTGCTCACCATTCTAGCGGGATGGTTTCCAAGACGCAGTATTTT; CDR3: CSAHHSSGMVSKTQYF
D: TRBD2; size: few; J: TRBJ2-3; V: TRBV7-2; DNA: TGTGCACGCGGGAGGGCCAATGATAGAACAGATACGCAGTATTTT; CDR3: CARGRANDRTDTQYF
D: .; size: .; J: TRBJ2-5; V: TRBV6-2/TRBV6-3; DNA: TGTGCCAGCAGTTACCTCGCTAGCCGGATAGAGACCCAGTACTTC; CDR3: CASSYLASRIETQYF
D: .; size: few; J: TRBJ2-1; V: TRBV11-3; DNA: TGTGCCAGCAGCTTAGGAAACTGGGGGTCCTACAATGAGCAGTTCTTC; CDR3: CASSLGNWGSYNEQFF
D: .; size: many; J: TRBJ2-1; V: TRBV12-3/TRBV12-4; DNA: TGTGCCAGCCGAGGGAGTGTGGATGAGCAGTTCTTC; CDR3: CASRGSVDEQFF
D: .; size: .; J: TRBJ1-5; V: TRBV4-1; DNA: TGCGCCAGCAGCCCGCCGACAGTTATCAAACCCCAGCATTTT; CDR3: CASSPPTVIKPQHF
D: TRBD2; size: few; J: TRBJ2-7; V: TRBV20-1; DNA: TGCAGTGCTGTTCCCGGACTAGCGGAGCAGTACTTC; CDR3: CSAVPGLAEQYF
D: TRBD2; size: .; J: TRBJ2-3; V: TRBV7-9; DNA: TGTGCCAGCAGCTTGAGACAGAGGTCTAGCGGGAGGGGCGCAGATACGCAGTATTTT; CDR3: CASSLRQRSSGRGADTQYF
D: .; size: .; J: TRBJ2-3; V: TRBV4-2; DNA: TGTGCCAGCAGCCGCCTGTCCGAGGCGACAGATACGCAGTATTTT; CDR3: CASSRLSEATDTQYF
D: .; size: .; J: TRBJ2-4; V: TRBV7-9; DNA: TGTGCCAGCAGCCCACAGACTCTGGGAAACATTCAGTACTTC; CDR3: CASSPQTLGNIQYF
D: .; size: .; J: TRBJ2-7; V: TRBV5-6; DNA: TGTGCCAGCAGCTCCGGTCACTACGAGCAGTACTTC; CDR3: CASSSGHYEQYF
D: .; size: .; J: TRBJ1-6; V: TRBV27; DNA: TGTGCAGCGGGGGGGGCTTATAATTCACCCCTCCACTTT; CDR3: CAAGGAYNSPLHF
D: .; size: few; J: TRBJ1-2; V: TRBV6-5; DNA: TGTGCCAGCAGAAGACACGAAGAGGGCTATGGCTACACCTTC; CDR3: CASRRHEEGYGYTF
D: .; size: .; J: TRBJ2-1; V: TRBV7-3; DNA: TGTGCCAGCAGCCCCCCCCACCAACCCGAGCAGTTCTTC; CDR3: CASSPPHQPEQFF
D: .; size: .; J: TRBJ2-4; V: TRBV29-1; DNA: TGCAGCCCGACTAAGGGAAATGAGCAGTACTTC; CDR3: CSPTKGNEQYF